This TCR beta chain comes out of a study of shared clonotypes between healthy human individuals. About the research overall: Each donor contributed plates that comprised three CD4 naive, three CD4 memory, two CD8 naive and one CD8 memory.

The data were produced by immunoSEQ multiplex PCR, yet TCRdb's version contains in-frame clones alone and is incomplete. Among over a million clones listed, approximately 98.5% were seen once. This CDR3 is built from 13 residues. CDR1 is SGHVS, CDR2 FQNEAQ, per germline. V shed 0 bases and J 10 bases; nucleotides not matched to a gene: 2. The sequenced material came from naive CD4+ T cells sorted from blood. Described subset: CD45RA+ positively selected. J is TRBJ2-1 and V is TRBV7-8, with 8 bases that match TRBD2. This clonotype was sampled from a young man in good health. CDR3 sequence: CASSLARTSEQFF. The DNA for the CDR3 is TGTGCCAGCAGCTTAGCGAGGACTAGCGAGCAGTTCTTC.